The text below deals with one T cell receptor (beta chain). Its antigen is unknown. There are no base qualities to consult, and no much larger clone falls within one base. These data originate in a study of blood T cell repertoires in COVID-19 (TCRdb year 2020). About the full investigation: Samples covering the acute and convalescent phases of COVID-19 were provided by collaborators in the United States, Italy and Spain. The prospective study material was composed of cDNA or gDNA derived from T cells, B-cell-depleted T cells, or PBMCs. The dataset comprised deeply sampled blood TCRbeta repertoires from subjects exposed to, actively infected with, or recovered from COVID-19. The repertoires were made available in a free public database intended to serve as a resource for research on the immune response to SARS-CoV-2. Samples came from the ongoing ImmuneRACE study (first 160 participants) plus 1,254 subjects from 6 global collaborators. Nearly every sample came with metadata listing a de-identified subject ID, COVID-19 status, age in years and sex. Where available, HLA class I and class II types were taken from metadata supplied by the sample provider and were not determined by assay-based typing. Overall study results and their limits: The quantity of clinical and demographic metadata differed by source and by participant and was supplied without curation.

Whole blood was collected in K2EDTA tubes by collaborating institutions according to the institutions' own protocols. For TCRbeta analysis, collaborators shipped samples in one of three forms: frozen whole blood, isolated PBMCs, or DNA extracted from either of those sample types. TCRbeta CDR3 regions were amplified from genomic DNA using the immunoSEQ Assay, a bias-controlled multiplex PCR. On the authors' methods: The number of nucleated cells in each sample was estimated from the amplification of reference gene primers within the assay. Sequence reads were collapsed and filtered to measure the absolute abundance of every unique TCRbeta CDR3 rearrangement. For each sample, productive Simpson clonality was calculated as the square root of Simpson's diversity index over productive rearrangements. TCRdb retrieved this table from immuneACCESS and kept in-frame rearrangements only. Not all clones are present; in checked studies, unresolved V genes account for under half, and no reason is known for the remainder. That table gives V, J and clone size, and the DNA gave D and trimming. Present in this sample are 15,000 to 20,000 clones, roughly 85% of which were seen just once. 55% to 65% of the sample rests with the top ten.

V and J are trimmed by 4 bases and 4 bases, and the gene matches miss 1 base of the junction. The germline V gene provides CDR1 KGHSH and CDR2 LQKENI. The CDR3 runs 12 residues from the cysteine to the phenylalanine. Kept here is only the CDR3 DNA, which spans 36 bases and is read in frame from base 1. This chain joins TRBV18 to TRBJ2-7, with 7 middle bases fitting TRBD1. Source material: peripheral blood. This clonotype originated in an older man with acute or convalescent COVID-19. The nucleotide sequence is TGTGCCAGCTCACGACAGGGTTACGAGCAGTACTTC. Translated, it reads CASSRQGYEQYF.